These T cell receptor beta chains were read from a single sample in a study of T cell changes during pregnancy in multiple sclerosis. Using immunoSEQ multiplex PCR, the repertoire was profiled, and TCRdb retains in-frame clones only, with some absent. Of about 54,000 clones detected, about 91% appear once; the ten largest clones hold more than 0.9%. Sequenced material: peripheral blood, taken after pregnancy. The source is a female donor in good health, enrolled as a control in a pregnancy study. CDR3s include the opening cysteine and the closing phenylalanine or tryptophan. Fields, in order: V gene, clone size, D gene, J gene, CDR3 DNA, CDR3 protein. The D gene is left open where the match is weak. Expanded clones are given a class, and other clones once, few, many or no size at all.

>TRBV4-1|-|TRBD1|TRBJ1-2
TGCGCCAGCAGCCAAGTGGCGGGGACAGATGGCTACACCTTC
CASSQVAGTDGYTF
>TRBV7-9|-|-|TRBJ1-4
TGTGCCAGCAGCTTCGGTCCACAGGGCGAGAATGAAAAACTGTTTTTT
CASSFGPQGENEKLFF
>TRBV27|-|-|TRBJ1-1
TGTGCCAGCAGTTTAGGGGCCCCCATGAACACTGAAGCTTTCTTT
CASSLGAPMNTEAFF
>TRBV13|-|-|TRBJ1-5
TGTGCCAGCAGCTTAAAGGCGGCGGGGGGACTCCAGCCCCAGCATTTT
CASSLKAAGGLQPQHF
>TRBV10-3|-|-|TRBJ2-1
TGTGCCATCAGTGAATCCGGAGGGGGCACCTACAATGAGCAGTTCTTC
CAISESGGGTYNEQFF
>TRBV27|-|-|TRBJ2-7
TGTGCCAGCAGTTTATCACCAGGGTCCTCCGAGCAGTACTTC
CASSLSPGSSEQYF
>TRBV28|-|TRBD1|TRBJ1-1
TGTGCCAGCAGTTCTGGGGACAGGGGAAGCACTGAAGCTTTCTTT
CASSSGDRGSTEAFF
>TRBV29-1|-|-|TRBJ1-1
TGCAGCGTTGAGAAGGGGCCGAGCGAAGCTTTCTTT
CSVEKGPSEAFF
>TRBV4-2|-|TRBD1|TRBJ1-2
TGTGCCAGCAGCCAGACGGGACAGGGTGGAAACTATGGCTACACCTTC
CASSQTGQGGNYGYTF
>TRBV7-6|once|-|TRBJ1-3
TGTGCCAGCAGCCCTCGGACGGGGGACGGAAACACCATATATTTT
CASSPRTGDGNTIYF
>TRBV11-2|-|-|TRBJ1-2
TGTGCCAGCCGATCGAGGAATTCTAACTATGGCTACACCTTC
CASRSRNSNYGYTF
>TRBV6-5|-|TRBD2|TRBJ2-3
TGTGCCAGCAGTCGGACTAGCGCAGATACGCAGTATTTT
CASSRTSADTQYF
>TRBV23-1|-|-|TRBJ1-5
TGCGCCAGCAGTCAATCGACCCCCAGGGGTTCCAAACTCGGCATGAATCAGCCCCAGCATTTT
CASSQSTPRGSKLGMNQPQHF
>TRBV5-1|-|TRBD2|TRBJ2-5
TGCGCCAGCAGCTTGGCGGGGGGGGAAGAGACCCAGTACTTC
CASSLAGGEETQYF
>TRBV19|-|TRBD1|TRBJ2-6
TGTGCCAGTAGTATCGGACAGGCTGGGGCCAACGTCCTGACTTTC
CASSIGQAGANVLTF
>TRBV2|-|-|TRBJ1-2
TGTGCCAGCAGTGTAATCGGGGTTCGGGATGGCTACACCTTC
CASSVIGVRDGYTF
>TRBV28|-|-|TRBJ1-4
TGTGCCAGCAGTAGTCGGGTCACTAATGAAAAACTGTTTTTT
CASSSRVTNEKLFF
>TRBV7-9|-|-|TRBJ2-2
TGTGCCAGCAGCTCCCTAACAGGGCCCGGGGAGCTGTTTTTT
CASSSLTGPGELFF
>TRBV27|-|-|TRBJ1-6
TGTGCCAGCAGTTATGGGCAGGGTAATTCACCCCTCCACTTT
CASSYGQGNSPLHF
>TRBV6-4|-|TRBD2|TRBJ2-1
TGTGCCAGCAGTGATGGGACTAGCGGTGGTGAGTTCTTC
CASSDGTSGGEFF
>TRBV10-3|-|-|TRBJ2-1
TGTGCCATCTCCGGGGGGCGGAATTACAATGAGCAGTTCTTC
CAISGGRNYNEQFF
>TRBV18|-|TRBD1|TRBJ1-4
TGTGCCAGCTCACCACCCGGGACAGGGCACGAAAAACTGTTTTTT
CASSPPGTGHEKLFF
>TRBV5-1|-|TRBD1|TRBJ1-1
TGCGCCAGCAGCCCGGACAGGTTGGGACGTGAAGCTTTCTTT
CASSPDRLGREAFF
>TRBV2|-|TRBD1|TRBJ2-7
TGTGCCAGCACCGAGTCCAGGGGGCGGCGGGAGCAGTACTTC
CASTESRGRREQYF
>TRBV27|once|TRBD1|TRBJ2-7
TGTGCCAGCAGTTTATCATTCGGGACAGGGGCCGAGCAGTACTTC
CASSLSFGTGAEQYF
>TRBV7-2|few|-|TRBJ1-1
TGTGCCAGCAGCTCGATGGGGCCCGGGAACACTGAAGCTTTCTTT
CASSSMGPGNTEAFF
>TRBV27|once|-|TRBJ2-2
TGTGCCAGCAGGGACTCCCAGTACACCGGGGAGCTGTTTTTT
CASRDSQYTGELFF
>TRBV4-1|-|TRBD2|TRBJ2-1
TGCGCCAGCAGCCGGGTAGGACTAGCGGGCTCCTACAATGAGCAGTTCTTC
CASSRVGLAGSYNEQFF
>TRBV29-1|-|-|TRBJ1-2
TGCAGCGTTGAAGGGGCCCCAGGAACCACAAACCGCTATGGCTACACCTTC
CSVEGAPGTTNRYGYTF
>TRBV7-2|-|TRBD2|TRBJ2-1
TGTGCCAGCAGCTTAGTAGGAGGTAGCGGGAGCTTCTACAATGAGCAGTTCTTC
CASSLVGGSGSFYNEQFF
>TRBV7-9|-|-|TRBJ2-5
TGTGCCAGCAGCCCGGGGTTAGGGGAGACCCAGTACTTC
CASSPGLGETQYF
>TRBV28|-|TRBD2|TRBJ2-1
TGTGCCAGCAGTTCCTCGGGGGGGAGGGGCTCCTACAATGAGCAGTTCTTC
CASSSSGGRGSYNEQFF
>TRBV10-2|-|TRBD2|TRBJ2-1
TGCGCCAGCCTGGGGACTAGCGGATACAATGAGCAGTTCTTC
CASLGTSGYNEQFF
>TRBV10-3|-|-|TRBJ2-1
TGTGCCACCTCGCCCGAGGGCCTCAATGAGCAGTTCTTC
CATSPEGLNEQFF
>TRBV7-9|-|-|TRBJ2-5
TGTGCCAGCAGCCCCCGTGGGACACCGGAGACCCAGTACTTC
CASSPRGTPETQYF
>TRBV18|-|TRBD1|TRBJ1-5
TGTGCCAGCTCACAAGGACCGGGACAGGGGGGCAATCAGCCCCAGCATTTT
CASSQGPGQGGNQPQHF
>TRBV6-5|-|TRBD1|TRBJ2-2
TGTGCCAGCAGTTTAATCGGGACAGCAAACACCGGGGAGCTGTTTTTT
CASSLIGTANTGELFF
>TRBV6-1|-|TRBD1|TRBJ1-4
TGTGCCAGCAGTGACGGGACAGTTAATGAAAAACTGTTTTTT
CASSDGTVNEKLFF
>TRBV6-6|-|TRBD2|TRBJ2-3
TGTGCCAGCAGTTACCATCCAGCGGGGGGCACAGATACGCAGTATTTT
CASSYHPAGGTDTQYF
>TRBV19|-|-|TRBJ2-2
TGTGCCAGTAAGTGGACTCCGAGATCGAACACCGGGGAGCTGTTTTTT
CASKWTPRSNTGELFF
>TRBV29-1|-|-|TRBJ2-5
TGCAGCGTTGAAGATCGTGGCAGGGAAGTGGTCGGGGAGACCCAGTACTTC
CSVEDRGREVVGETQYF